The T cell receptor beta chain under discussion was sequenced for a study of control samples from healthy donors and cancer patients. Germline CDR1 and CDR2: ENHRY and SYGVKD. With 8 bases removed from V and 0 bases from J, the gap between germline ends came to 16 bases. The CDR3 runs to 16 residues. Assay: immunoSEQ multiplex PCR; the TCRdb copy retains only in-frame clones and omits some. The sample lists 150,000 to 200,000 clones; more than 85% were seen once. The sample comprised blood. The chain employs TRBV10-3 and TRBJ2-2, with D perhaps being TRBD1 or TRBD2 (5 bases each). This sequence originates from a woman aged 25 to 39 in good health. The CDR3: CAIRRGRGTNTGELFF. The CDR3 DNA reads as TGTGCCATCCGCCGGGGTAGGGGTACGAACACCGGGGAGCTGTTTTTT.